This entry describes one T cell receptor (beta chain). The data are from a study of blood T cell repertoires in COVID-19. Study as a whole: The United States, Italy and Spain supplied acute and convalescent COVID-19 samples. In each case, the material was cDNA or gDNA derived from T cells, B-cell-depleted T cells, or PBMCs.

Under the authors' procedure: Amplification with reference gene primers provided the estimates of nucleated cell counts. Produced via immunoSEQ multiplex PCR; TCRdb's table is partial and in-frame only. Clone size and V and J calls were adopted from that table, with D and trimming inferred from the DNA. The top ten hold approximately 4% of the sample, which has about 50,000 clones, 90% seen once. This TCR was sampled from a human donor in a cohort sampled during active COVID-19. Sequencing input: peripheral blood.

The chain's CDR3 is CASSPGHAGEKLFF. CDR3 nucleotides: TGTGCCAGCAGCCCGGGACACGCCGGTGAAAAACTGTTTTTT. This chain connects TRBV7-9 to TRBJ1-4; D is perhaps TRBD1 (6 bases). The CDR3 is 14 amino acids. Germline CDR1 and CDR2: SEHNR and FQNEAQ (reference sequence). V lost 5 bases, J lost 7 bases, and 14 bases lay in between.